These 25 T cell receptor beta chains were all obtained from the same sample, sequenced in a study of T cells in Graves' hyperthyroidism and ophthalmopathy. RNA transcripts yielded amplified TCR beta CDR3 regions. The HTBI primer set drove a first-round RT-PCR of the TCR CDR3. From the multiplex PCR reads, TCRdb called clonotypes with MiXCR, one entry per CDR3 protein. Among nearly 600,000 distinct CDR3 sequences listed, 14% were seen once. Sequenced: blood. These receptors were obtained from a woman between 18 and 29 years old with Graves' ophthalmopathy.

This clonotype was seen only a few times. The rearrangement links TRBV30 to TRBJ2-5, with a tentative D call TRBD1 (6 bases). Trimming removed 1 base at V and 5 bases at J, with 11 bases between. Germline V gene lookup returns CDR1 GTSNPN and CDR2 SVGIG (reference sequence). The CDR3 loop spans 13 amino acids. CDR3 in amino acids: CAWSAQGWETQYF. CDR3 bases: TGTGCCTGGAGTGCTCAGGGGTGGGAGACCCAGTACTTC.

This clonotype was seen many times. This chain joins TRBV20-1 and TRBJ2-1; D is unclear. The CDR3 totals 10 residues. V was trimmed by 3 bases and J by 4 bases, leaving 1 base between them. Looked up from germline, CDR1 is DFQATT and CDR2 is SNEGSKA (reference sequence). CDR3 DNA sequence: TGCAGTGCTAGTTACAATGAGCAGTTCTTC. Protein product: CSASYNEQFF.

J is TRBJ2-3 and V is TRBV7-3; D might be TRBD1 (6 bases). Germline V gene sequence: CDR1 SGHTA, CDR2 FQGTGA. V was clipped by 5 bases and J by 4 bases, with 13 bases between them. This CDR3 is built from 14 residues. This CDR3 is CASSPGTYPDTQYF. The CDR3 region has the DNA TGTGCCAGCAGCCCCGGGACATATCCAGATACGCAGTATTTT.

This clonotype was seen repeatedly, ten times or more. This chain uses TRBV11-3 with TRBJ2-1; tentative D call: TRBD2 (7 bases). Germline V CDR1 and CDR2: SGHNT, YENEEA. V lost 1 base and J lost 5, with 15 bases in between. There are 16 residues in the CDR3. CDR3 in amino acids: CASSLGGSWDNNEQFF. The CDR3 DNA is TGTGCCAGCAGCTTAGGCGGGAGTTGGGACAACAATGAGCAGTTCTTC.

In regard to this clonotype: A read error may produce the germline difference seen at one junction end. The gene calls are TRBV7-3 and TRBJ2-6, with 9 nucleotides matching TRBD1. The length of the CDR3 is 19 residues. Germline lookup yields CDR1 SGHTA and CDR2 FQGTGA. In DNA form, the CDR3 reads TGTGCCAGCAGCTTAGCCCCCACAGGGGGCGCGTCTGGGACCAACGTCCTGACTTTC. Translated: CASSLAPTGGASGTNVLTF.

For this clonotype: A much larger clone sits a single nucleotide away, making a read error possible. The CDR3 coding sequence is TGTGCCAGCAGCCAAGATCTGGGACAGGGAGTCTATGAGCAGTACTTC. Translating gives CASSQDLGQGVYEQYF. This sequence joins TRBV3-1 and TRBJ2-7; TRBD1 agrees at 9 bases. Germline CDR1 LGHDT, CDR2 YNNKEL (reference sequence). Unmatched junction bases numbered 10, after V lost 0 bases and J lost 7 bases. There are 16 residues in the CDR3.

This clonotype was recorded at least ten times. The CDR3 DNA reads TGTGCCAGCAGTTTTAGGAGTAGCTCCTACTACGAGCAGTACTTC. Translating it yields CASSFRSSSYYEQYF. V gene TRBV6-2 or TRBV6-3 combines with J gene TRBJ2-7; D ambiguous. The CDR3 has 15 amino acids. Germline V gene data show CDR1 as MNHEY and CDR2 as SVGEGT. V dropped 4 bases and J dropped 3 bases, with 16 bases sitting between them.

This clonotype was detected many times. V usage is TRBV28 and J usage is TRBJ1-1; D is unresolved. This CDR3 region has 13 residues. Trimming shortened V by 4 bases and J by 8 bases, and 14 bases separated the two germline ends. CDR1 is MDHEN, CDR2 SYDVKM, per germline. The CDR3, as DNA: TGTGCCAGCAGTTCCCCCGGGTTAACGGAAGCTTTCTTT. Its translation is CASSSPGLTEAFF.

This clonotype showed up many times. The rearrangement links TRBV5-1 to TRBJ1-1; 8 bases agree with TRBD1. The germline CDR1 and CDR2 sequences are SGHRS and YFSETQ. J gave up 7 bases and V 5 bases, and 7 bases lay outside the gene matches. The CDR3 covers 13 residues. The CDR3 bases are TGCGCCAGCAGTGACAGGGGATTTGGTGAAGCTTTCTTT. It translates to CASSDRGFGEAFF. The full variable domain, in which reference TRBV5-1 and TRBJ1-1 provide the parts outside the CDR3, is KAGVTQTPRYLIKTRGQQVTLSCSPISGHRSVSWYQQTPGQGLQFLFEYFSETQRNKGNFPGRFSGRQFSNSRSEMNVSTLELGDSALYLCASSDRGFGEAFFGQGTRLTVV.

Many counts were recorded for this clonotype. The V call is TRBV6-5, the J call TRBJ2-1, with 9 bases matching TRBD1. The CDR3 is 16 residues long. From germline, CDR1 is MNHEY and CDR2 SVGAGI. Unmatched junction bases numbered 4, after V lost 0 bases and J lost 4 bases. CDR3 protein: CASSYSSGTGYNEQFF. The CDR3 bases are TGTGCCAGCAGTTACTCATCCGGGACAGGGTACAATGAGCAGTTCTTC.

V gene TRBV5-1 combines with J gene TRBJ2-5; TRBD1 agrees at 9 bases. J gave up 3 bases and V 3 bases, and 9 bases lay outside the gene matches. Germline CDR1 reads SGHRS; CDR2 reads YFSETQ. The CDR3 has 16 residues. In DNA, the CDR3 is TGCGCCAGCAGCTGGGGGACGACAGGGGGAAAAGAGACCCAGTACTTC. Its protein is CASSWGTTGGKETQYF.

This clonotype was seen ten or more times. The V and J genes are TRBV12-3 or TRBV12-4 and TRBJ2-5; D unresolved. This CDR3 comprises 12 residues. CDR3 in DNA: TGTGCTTCGACCTCCCTCCAAGAGACCCAGTACTTC. Its translation: CASTSLQETQYF.

This clonotype was seen ten or more times. The chain is built from TRBV28 and TRBJ1-1; 10 bases match TRBD1. The CDR3 has 16 residues. Germline trimming cut 5 bases from V and 1 base from J; bases unmatched to any gene: 7. The germline V gene has CDR1 MDHEN and CDR2 SYDVKM. The CDR3 is CASSHDRGRGNTEAFF. The CDR3 DNA reads TGTGCCAGCAGTCATGACAGGGGGCGAGGGAACACTGAAGCTTTCTTT.

This chain links TRBV6-5 with TRBJ2-7; TRBD1 matches at 7 bases. CDR1 MNHEY and CDR2 SVGAGI come from the germline V gene. The CDR3 covers 16 residues. The trim removed 2 bases at V and 4 bases at J, leaving 11 bases unmatched. The CDR3 DNA is TGTGCCAGCAGTTACACAACGACAGGGAGTGGATACGAGCAGTACTTC. It is translated as CASSYTTTGSGYEQYF.

V is TRBV3-1 and J is TRBJ2-1; possibly TRBD2 for D (5 bases). The germline V gene has CDR1 LGHDT and CDR2 YNNKEL (reference sequence). The length of the CDR3 is 13 residues. Trimming shortened V by 4 bases and J by 7 bases, and 11 bases separated the two germline ends. The CDR3 spells CASSPGIFNEQFF. For the CDR3, the DNA is TGTGCCAGCAGCCCCGGGATCTTTAATGAGCAGTTCTTC.

This clonotype has only a few counts. The chain employs TRBV4-3 and TRBJ1-1, with 8 bases lining up with TRBD1. Germline V gene sequence: CDR1 LGHNA, CDR2 YSLEER. CDR3 length: 18 residues. J lost 1 base, V lost 4 bases, and 14 bases had no gene match. In DNA form, the CDR3 reads TGCGCCAGCAGCCCCTCCGGGACAGGTCCTTCGGGGAACACTGAAGCTTTCTTT. Translated: CASSPSGTGPSGNTEAFF.

This clonotype was picked up many times. V and J are TRBV28 and TRBJ2-4, with D maybe TRBD2 (5 bases). Germline values: CDR1 MDHEN, CDR2 SYDVKM. The CDR3 spans 13 residues. Deletions cut 4 bases from V and 5 bases from J, with 9 bases between. The CDR3 nucleotides read TGTGCCAGCAGTTCCGTGGGAGAAAACATTCAGTACTTC. Protein: CASSSVGENIQYF.

This clonotype was found many times. The rearrangement uses TRBV2 and TRBJ2-1; D gene uncertain. V was clipped by 6 bases and J by 0 bases, with 9 bases between them. The CDR3 length is 14 residues. Germline CDR1 SNHLY, CDR2 FYNNEI. As DNA, the CDR3 is TGTGCCAGCAGGCCCTCGAGCTCCTACAATGAGCAGTTCTTC. It yields the protein CASRPSSSYNEQFF. Complete variable domain (other parts from reference TRBV2 and TRBJ2-1): EPEVTQTPSHQVTQMGQEVILRCVPISNHLYFYWYRQILGQKVEFLVSFYNNEISEKSEIFDDQFSVERPDGSNFTLKIRSTKLEDSAMYFCASRPSSSYNEQFFGPGTRLTVL.

This clonotype was counted a few times. This sequence joins TRBV7-9 and TRBJ2-3; D gene ambiguous. This CDR3 contains 15 residues. V was trimmed by 1 base and J by 4 bases, leaving 12 bases between them. Germline V gene lookup returns CDR1 SEHNR and CDR2 FQNEAQ (reference sequence). The chain's CDR3 is CASSLVVAASDTQYF. CDR3 coding DNA: TGTGCCAGCAGCTTAGTTGTGGCAGCGTCAGATACGCAGTATTTT.

The rearrangement joins TRBV5-5 to TRBJ2-2; D uncertain. V was cut by 2 bases and J by 3 bases, with 11 bases left in between. CDR1 is SGHKS, CDR2 YYEKEE, per germline (reference sequence). The CDR3 is 15 amino acids. The CDR3 region is CASSLELTYTGELFF. CDR3 DNA sequence: TGTGCCAGCAGCTTAGAACTAACCTACACCGGGGAGCTGTTTTTT.

This clonotype was seen more than once but under ten times. A single base separates this from a much larger clone, so it may be a read error. This sequence joins TRBV30 and TRBJ1-1; 11 nucleotides match TRBD1. The CDR3 is 14 residues long. CDR1 GTSNPN and CDR2 SVGIG come from the germline V gene (reference sequence). The chain's CDR3 is CAWSLDRGLTGAFF. The CDR3 DNA reads TGTGCCTGGAGTTTGGACAGGGGGCTCACTGGAGCTTTCTTT.

The table lists this clonotype with many counts. This rearrangement joins TRBV30 to TRBJ1-2, with D possibly being TRBD1 (5 bases). The germline V gene has CDR1 GTSNPN and CDR2 SVGIG (reference sequence). Trimming shortened V by 3 bases and J by 2 bases, and 13 bases separated the two germline ends. The CDR3 is 14 residues long. The DNA of the CDR3 is TGTGCCTGGAGGCACGAACAGGAAAACTATGGCTACACCTTC. Translated: CAWRHEQENYGYTF. The variable domain in full, completed from reference TRBV30 and TRBJ1-2, reads SQTIHQWPATLVQPVGSPLSLECTVEGTSNPNLYWYRQAAGRGLQLLFYSVGIGQISSEVPQNLSASRPQDRQFILSSKKLLLSDSGFYLCAWRHEQENYGYTFGSGTRLTVV.

This clonotype was counted at least ten times. This chain uses TRBV24-1 with TRBJ1-1; D is uncertain. This CDR3 is 11 amino acids long. V dropped 9 bases and J dropped 1 base, with 5 bases sitting between them. Looked up from germline, CDR1 is KGHDR and CDR2 is SFDVKD. This CDR3 reads CATGQNTEAFF. The CDR3 bases are TGTGCCACCGGTCAGAACACTGAAGCTTTCTTT.

This sequence joins TRBV10-3 and TRBJ1-2; 8 nucleotides agree with TRBD1. The CDR3 loop spans 16 amino acids. Germline V lookup: CDR1 ENHRY, CDR2 SYGVKD. Trimming removed 5 bases from V and 2 bases from J; junction bases left unmatched: 10. The CDR3: CAISSSGGRGNYGYTF. CDR3 nucleotide sequence: TGTGCCATCAGTTCTTCAGGGGGCAGGGGGAACTATGGCTACACCTTC.

This clonotype was seen more than once but under ten times. The rearrangement uses TRBV20-1 and TRBJ2-1, with D possibly matching TRBD2 (5 bases). Germline CDR1 reads DFQATT; CDR2 reads SNEGSKA (reference sequence). V lost 0 bases to trimming and J lost 3 bases, with 18 bases between them. The CDR3 extends over 17 amino acids. In nucleotides, the CDR3 is TGCAGTGCTAGAGAAGGTTCGACTACCACTATCTACAATGAGCAGTTCTTC. Translating gives CSAREGSTTTIYNEQFF.